A single sample gave rise to the 17 T cell receptor beta chains below, sequenced in a study of blood T cell repertoires in COVID-19. Repertoires were generated with immunoSEQ multiplex PCR, while TCRdb's copy carries only in-frame clones and drops some. In the table there are approximately 210,000 clones, about 76% of which are singletons. Material: PBMCs or T cells enriched from blood (not recorded which). The receptor set was obtained from a woman aged 45-65 years with acute COVID-19.

This clone has a single count. The chain recombines TRBV7-6 with TRBJ2-3; 9 bases align to TRBD1. Germline CDR1 reads SGHVS; CDR2 reads FNYEAQ. The CDR3 runs 15 residues. V lost 3 bases and J lost 5; bases outside the gene matches: 6. The CDR3 DNA sequence: TGTGCCAGCAGCTTTCAGGGACAGGGAATAGATACGCAGTATTTT. It translates to CASSFQGQGIDTQYF.

The chain combines TRBV3-1 (or the pseudogene TRBV3-2) with TRBJ1-1, with D hard to call. Trimming cost V 4 bases and J 0 bases, with 12 bases left between them. The CDR3 consists of 15 residues. CDR1 is LGHDT, CDR2 YNNKEL, per germline (reference sequence). As DNA, the CDR3 is TGTGCCAGCAGCCCCCATTCAGGTTTGAACACTGAAGCTTTCTTT. Translating gives CASSPHSGLNTEAFF.

Comments on this clone: In the same sample, other DNA sequences code for this CDR3. The chain employs TRBV7-2 and TRBJ2-1, with 8 bases identical to TRBD1. This CDR3 is built from 15 residues. Germline trimming cut 5 bases from V and 4 bases from J; bases unmatched to any gene: 7. Looked up from germline, CDR1 is SGHTA and CDR2 is FQGNSA. The CDR3, as DNA: TGTGCCAGCAGCCCCGGACAGGGAAAATACAATGAGCAGTTCTTC. This translates into CASSPGQGKYNEQFF. Combining the CDR3 with reference TRBV7-2 and TRBJ2-1 gives the whole variable domain GAGVSQSPSNKVTEKGKDVELRCDPISGHTALYWYRQSLGQGLEFLIYFQGNSAPDKSGLPSDRFSAERTGGSVSTLTIQRTQQEDSAVYLCASSPGQGKYNEQFFGPGTRLTVL.

The chain recombines TRBV7-9 with TRBJ2-7; the match to TRBD1 covers 10 bases. Losses at the gene ends were 5 bases for V and 2 bases for J; bases not matched to a gene: 3. CDR1 is SEHNR, CDR2 FQNEAQ, per germline (reference sequence). This CDR3 has 14 residues. The CDR3, as DNA: TGTGCCAGCAGCGGGACAGGGGTAACCTACGAGCAGTACTTC. It translates to CASSGTGVTYEQYF.

This chain uses TRBV18 with TRBJ2-2, with D perhaps TRBD2 (6 bases). The CDR3 is 15 amino acids. The germline gives CDR1 KGHSH, CDR2 LQKENI. V lost 6 bases and J 6 bases, leaving 17 bases between the germline ends. In DNA, the CDR3 is TGTGCCAGCTCGTCGACTAGGTTGGATTCCGGGGAGCTGTTTTTT. Residues: CASSSTRLDSGELFF. The full variable domain, rest sourced from reference TRBV18 and TRBJ2-2, is NAGVMQNPRHLVRRRGQEARLRCSPMKGHSHVYWYRQLPEEGLKFMVYLQKENIIDESGMPKERFSAEFPKEGPSILRIQQVVRGDSAAYFCASSSTRLDSGELFFGEGSRLTVL.

The V and J genes are TRBV28 and TRBJ2-7; 10 nucleotides align to TRBD2. After removal of 7 bases from V and 2 bases from J, the junction contained 8 bases not matched to a gene. CDR1 is MDHEN and CDR2 is SYDVKM in the germline V gene. The CDR3 has 15 residues. The DNA for the CDR3 is TGTGCCAGCACCCAACCCAGCGGGAGGGCCTACGAGCAGTACTTC. This encodes CASTQPSGRAYEQYF.

The V gene is TRBV2, the J gene TRBJ2-7; tentative D call: TRBD1 (6 bases). In germline, CDR1 is SNHLY, CDR2 FYNNEI. V was clipped by 5 bases and J by 6 bases, with 14 bases between them. CDR3 length: 13 amino acids. CDR3 in DNA: TGTGCCAGCAGTCGAACAGGGAGTCTCGAGCAGTACTTC. Translation: CASSRTGSLEQYF.

The rearrangement uses TRBV5-1 and TRBJ2-2; D not resolved. CDR1 SGHRS and CDR2 YFSETQ come from the germline V gene. The CDR3 spans 14 residues. Trimming pared 1 base from V and 4 bases from J, leaving 8 bases between. CDR3 nucleotide sequence: TGCGCCAGCAGCTTGATGGAGATCACCGGGGAGCTGTTTTTT. Translation gives CASSLMEITGELFF.

This chain joins TRBV10-2 and TRBJ2-5, with D tentatively TRBD1 (6 bases). V was cut by 7 bases and J by 1 base, with 10 bases left in between. Germline V gene sequence: CDR1 WSHSY, CDR2 SAAADI. The CDR3 sequence is 13 residues long. The CDR3: CASTGQFQETQYF. CDR3 sequence (DNA): TGCGCCAGCACCGGACAGTTCCAAGAGACCCAGTACTTC.

The chain uses TRBV7-9 and TRBJ2-7; TRBD2 matches 8 bases. Trimming removed 4 bases from V and 4 bases from J; junction bases left unmatched: 9. This CDR3 spans 15 amino acids. In germline, CDR1 is SEHNR, CDR2 FQNEAQ (reference sequence). The CDR3 DNA is TGTGCCAGCAGCTCCCGGGGGGGAAAGATATACGAGCAGTACTTC. This sequence encodes CASSSRGGKIYEQYF.

V gene TRBV7-2 combines with J gene TRBJ2-7; tentatively, D is TRBD2 (5 bases). Germline V CDR1 and CDR2: SGHTA, FQGNSA. The V gene lost 0 bases and the J gene lost 3 bases, with 9 bases spanning the gap. The CDR3 length is 14 residues. CDR3 sequence reads: CASSLASANYEQYF. CDR3 DNA: TGTGCCAGCAGCTTAGCTAGCGCCAACTACGAGCAGTACTTC.

CDR3 sequence (DNA): TGTGCCAGCAGTTTAGTCCCGGGGTCACCCCTCCACTTT. This encodes CASSLVPGSPLHF. The chain is built from TRBV12-3 or TRBV12-4 and TRBJ1-6; no reliable D call. The germline V and J ends were trimmed by 1 base and 10 bases, with 8 bases remaining between them. The CDR3 has 13 amino acids.

The gene calls are TRBV19 and TRBJ1-4, with D unresolved. The CDR3 totals 13 residues. The ends were cut back, 5 bases at V and 4 bases at J, with 8 bases in the middle. Germline values: CDR1 LNHDA, CDR2 SQIVND (reference sequence). CDR3 in DNA: TGTGCCAGTAGTGCCCAGATTAATGAAAAACTGTTTTTT. Encoded protein: CASSAQINEKLFF.

The genes are TRBV9 and TRBJ2-1; 9 bases align to TRBD2. This CDR3 comprises 14 residues. The germline V gene encodes CDR1 SGDLS and CDR2 YYNGEE. V lost 4 bases and J lost 5; bases outside the gene matches: 4. This chain's CDR3 is CASSPRTSDNEQFF. The CDR3 bases are TGTGCCAGCAGCCCCCGGACTAGCGACAATGAGCAGTTCTTC.

The chain recombines TRBV6-2 or TRBV6-3 with TRBJ1-1; 7 nucleotides agree with TRBD1. The germline V gene encodes CDR1 MNHEY and CDR2 SVGEGT. CDR3 length: 18 residues. The V and J ends lost 8 bases and 0 bases, in that order; junction bases with no gene match: 18. The CDR3 DNA follows: TGTGCCAGCTGCCCGACTGGGACAGATATTAGAATGAACACTGAAGCTTTCTTT. This encodes CASCPTGTDIRMNTEAFF.

The genes are TRBV7-2 and TRBJ2-5; D unresolved. The CDR3 totals 14 residues. V dropped 1 base and J dropped 5 bases, with 11 bases sitting between them. Germline lookup yields CDR1 SGHTA and CDR2 FQGNSA. Written as DNA, the CDR3 is TGTGCCAGCAGCTTAGTTACAGCCGCGGAGACCCAGTACTTC. It yields the protein CASSLVTAAETQYF.

The chain has TRBV6-5 and TRBJ1-3; TRBD1 is a possible D gene (6 bases). This CDR3 has 13 amino acids. Germline V gene sequence: CDR1 MNHEY, CDR2 SVGAGI. The germline V and J ends were trimmed by 6 bases and 3 bases, with 9 bases remaining between them. CDR3 region: CASSSGVGNTIYF. CDR3 sequence (DNA): TGTGCCAGCAGCTCAGGGGTTGGAAACACCATATATTTT.